This is a list of T cell receptor beta chains from one sample in a study of identical twins. TCRdb used MiXCR to reprocess the 5' RACE reads, holding one entry per CDR3 protein. The sample holds hundreds of thousands of distinct CDR3 sequences; 8% to 9% are singletons and the top ten take 0.98%. This sample was also put to use in a study of yellow fever vaccine responses in identical twins.

Sequenced: PBMCs. Receptor source: a woman aged 18 to 35 in good health. The CDR3 runs from the conserved cysteine through the conserved F or W. D genes are given only for firm matches.

J,D,V,CDR3
TRBJ2-5,TRBD2,TRBV29-1,CSVVGLAVETQYF
TRBJ1-2,-,TRBV20-1,CSAETVSYGYTF
TRBJ2-3,-,TRBV24-1,CAILALAPDTQYF
TRBJ2-7,TRBD2,TRBV28,CASSIRTSGRGEQYF
TRBJ1-1,-,TRBV29-1,CSVEDLNSNSEAFF
TRBJ2-1,TRBD1,TRBV7-3,CASSNPGQGYNEQFF
TRBJ2-1,-,TRBV11-1,CASSLAWYGRGRGDEQFF
TRBJ2-7,-,TRBV30,CAWSVSNYEQYF
TRBJ1-1,-,TRBV10-3,CATLGSTMNTEAFF
TRBJ2-2,-,TRBV7-7,CASSLGRRRFGSGELFF
TRBJ2-1,-,TRBV25-1,CASKTAGSLNNEQFF
TRBJ2-2,-,TRBV6-5,CASRVGTGELFF
TRBJ2-5,-,TRBV11-3,CASSYGGTVKTQYF
TRBJ1-4,-,TRBV27,CASSLNRFWSEKLFF
TRBJ2-2,-,TRBV20-1,CSAPPAGGWSTGELFF
TRBJ2-3,-,TRBV19,CASSKETFSTDTQYF
TRBJ1-2,-,TRBV4-2,CASSQGTRGHYGYTF
TRBJ1-1,-,TRBV5-1,CASSYRSSGGRPSLFF
TRBJ2-7,-,TRBV7-2,CASSQLSGLGGYEQYF
TRBJ2-7,-,TRBV5-5,CASSYQTGKGSYEQYF
TRBJ1-1,-,TRBV6-2/TRBV6-3,CASSYSGAGTEAFF
TRBJ1-1,-,TRBV28,CASSESGAPNTEAFF
TRBJ2-1,TRBD1,TRBV7-9,CASKGQGVYNEQFF
TRBJ2-7,TRBD2,TRBV6-2/TRBV6-3,CARDRTSGGTYEQYF
TRBJ1-2,-,TRBV20-1,CSAPGRYYGYTF
TRBJ2-1,-,TRBV6-1,CASSEVGLRMDEQFF
TRBJ1-5,TRBD1,TRBV2,CASSGTGVNQPQHF
TRBJ1-2,-,TRBV3-1,CASSQDKGRGGYTF
TRBJ1-5,TRBD1,TRBV12-3/TRBV12-4,CASGPGRQGYSNQPQHF
TRBJ2-7,TRBD1,TRBV5-1,CASSPDRGSEQYF
TRBJ1-1,-,TRBV29-1,CSVQTGGNTEAFF
TRBJ1-4,-,TRBV6-5,CASSYSILNEKLFF
TRBJ2-7,TRBD1,TRBV11-2,CASSPRDRVSYEQYF
TRBJ2-7,-,TRBV28,CASSRSRREQYF
TRBJ2-7,-,TRBV12-3/TRBV12-4,CASSAPPGTASYEQYF
TRBJ2-7,-,TRBV5-6,CASSPTTQGGYEQYF
TRBJ2-5,-,TRBV5-1,CASSLAAAAQETQYF
TRBJ2-7,TRBD1,TRBV11-2,CAITGTGNHEQYF
TRBJ2-3,TRBD2,TRBV6-5,CASSSGWRESTDTQYF
TRBJ2-3,TRBD2,TRBV12-3/TRBV12-4,CASSGERLAGPGDTQYF
TRBJ1-2,-,TRBV10-3,CAISGYGALNANYGYTF
TRBJ2-7,-,TRBV5-5,CASSLEGGRPYEQYF
TRBJ2-7,TRBD1,TRBV20-1,CSARTAGGMYEQYF
TRBJ2-3,-,TRBV6-4,CASSEEVTDTQYF
TRBJ2-5,TRBD2,TRBV4-2,CASSQEREAQETQYF